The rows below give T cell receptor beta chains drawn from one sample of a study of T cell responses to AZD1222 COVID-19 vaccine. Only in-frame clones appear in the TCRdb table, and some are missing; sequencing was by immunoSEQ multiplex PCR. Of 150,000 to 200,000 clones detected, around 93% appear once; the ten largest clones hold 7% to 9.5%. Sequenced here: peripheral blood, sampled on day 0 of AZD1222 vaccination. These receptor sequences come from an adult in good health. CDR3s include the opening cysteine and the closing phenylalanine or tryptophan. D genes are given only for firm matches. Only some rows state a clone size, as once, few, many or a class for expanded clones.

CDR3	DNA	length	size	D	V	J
CSAIQPSGYTF	TGCAGTGCGATACAGCCGTCTGGCTACACCTTC	11	NA	NA	TRBV20-1	TRBJ1-2
CAITPDGTYEQYF	TGTGCCATCACTCCGGACGGGACCTACGAGCAGTACTTC	13	NA	NA	TRBV10-3	TRBJ2-7
CASSAGSETQYF	TGTGCCAGCAGCGCCGGGAGCGAAACGCAGTATTTT	12	NA	NA	TRBV7-2	TRBJ2-3
CASSLNGGAGEKLFF	TGTGCCAGCAGCTTAAATGGGGGCGCGGGTGAAAAACTGTTTTTT	15	NA	NA	TRBV7-8	TRBJ1-4
CATSRGASGSSGEQYF	TGTGCCACCAGCAGAGGGGCTAGCGGGAGTTCTGGGGAGCAGTACTTC	16	NA	TRBD2	TRBV15	TRBJ2-7
CASRDPDRGYSGANVLTF	TGCGCCAGCAGGGACCCGGACAGGGGATACTCTGGGGCCAACGTCCTGACTTTC	18	NA	TRBD1	TRBV5-1	TRBJ2-6
CASREKANTEAFF	TGTGCCAGCAGGGAAAAGGCAAACACTGAAGCTTTCTTT	13	NA	NA	TRBV6-4	TRBJ1-1
CASSENAGGYNEQFF	TGTGCCAGCAGTGAAAATGCGGGAGGCTACAATGAGCAGTTCTTC	15	NA	TRBD2	TRBV2	TRBJ2-1
CASSLIGVLGYGYTF	TGTGCCAGCAGCTTGATTGGGGTTTTGGGCTATGGCTACACCTTC	15	NA	NA	TRBV7-2	TRBJ1-2
CASSEGQGSSYGYTF	TGTGCCAGCAGTGAGGGACAGGGATCATCCTATGGCTACACCTTC	15	once	TRBD1	TRBV25-1	TRBJ1-2
CASHGTTDYGYTF	TGTGCCAGCCACGGGACAACCGACTATGGCTACACCTTC	13	NA	NA	TRBV28	TRBJ1-2
CASSEAIWTAQPLYGYTF	TGTGCCAGCAGTGAAGCAATCTGGACAGCGCAGCCCCTCTATGGCTACACCTTC	18	NA	NA	TRBV6-1	TRBJ1-2
CASSSPGQKRNEQFF	TGTGCCAGCAGTTCTCCGGGACAAAAACGAAATGAGCAGTTCTTC	15	NA	NA	TRBV27	TRBJ2-1
CASSQDDRGNNQPQHF	TGTGCCAGCAGCCAAGATGACAGGGGGAACAATCAGCCCCAGCATTTT	16	NA	TRBD1	TRBV4-2	TRBJ1-5
CASSLPGTYYNEQFF	TGTGCCAGCAGCTTACCCGGGACATATTACAATGAGCAGTTCTTC	15	NA	NA	TRBV7-9	TRBJ2-1
CASSSSPTGHSGNTIYF	TGTGCCAGTAGTAGTTCACCGACAGGACACTCTGGAAACACCATATATTTT	17	NA	NA	TRBV19	TRBJ1-3
CASSPGTGHEKLFF	TGCGCCAGCAGTCCCGGGACAGGGCATGAAAAACTGTTTTTT	14	NA	TRBD1	TRBV4-1	TRBJ1-4
CASSVDVGGSSYNSPLHF	TGTGCCAGCAGCGTAGATGTAGGGGGGTCCTCCTATAATTCACCCCTCCACTTT	18	NA	NA	TRBV9	TRBJ1-6
CASSKGRRSDEQYF	TGTGCCAGCAGCAAGGGACGGCGAAGCGACGAGCAGTACTTC	14	NA	NA	TRBV21-1	TRBJ2-7
CASSSYSGRRADTQYF	TGTGCCAGCAGTTCTTATAGCGGGAGGCGTGCAGATACGCAGTATTTT	16	NA	TRBD2	TRBV28	TRBJ2-3
CASTLGGQPQHF	TGTGCCAGCACACTTGGGGGTCAGCCCCAGCATTTT	12	once	NA	TRBV12-3/TRBV12-4	TRBJ1-5
CASSLGDRGWDEQFF	TGTGCCAGCAGCTTGGGGGACAGGGGTTGGGATGAGCAGTTCTTC	15	NA	TRBD1	TRBV7-9	TRBJ2-1
CASSPPNAREQYF	TGTGCCAGCAGCCCCCCGAACGCCCGGGAGCAGTACTTC	13	NA	NA	TRBV7-2	TRBJ2-7
CASSSGTSGRAGTDTQYF	TGCGCCAGCAGCTCAGGGACTAGCGGGAGGGCCGGCACAGATACGCAGTATTTT	18	NA	TRBD2	TRBV5-1	TRBJ2-3
CASGLVGENEQFF	TGTGCTAGTGGTTTGGTGGGAGAGAATGAGCAGTTCTTC	13	NA	NA	TRBV12-5	TRBJ2-1
CASSDGAKLFF	TGCGCCAGCAGTGATGGGGCAAAACTGTTTTTT	11	few	NA	TRBV10-2	TRBJ1-4
CASSLEGLATAYEQYF	TGTGCCAGCAGCTTGGAAGGACTAGCGACTGCCTACGAGCAGTACTTC	16	NA	TRBD2	TRBV5-6	TRBJ2-7
CASSQRLGGYTF	TGTGCCAGCAGCCAAAGGTTGGGTGGCTACACCTTC	12	once	NA	TRBV3-1/TRBV3-2	TRBJ1-2
CASSGGTEAFF	TGTGCCAGCAGTGGGGGGACTGAAGCTTTCTTT	11	NA	NA	TRBV28	TRBJ1-1
CAWSGHDTRTGELFF	TGTGCCTGGAGTGGACATGACACACGCACCGGGGAGCTGTTTTTT	15	NA	NA	TRBV30	TRBJ2-2
CASSLGQNEQFF	TGCGCCAGCAGCTTGGGACAGAATGAGCAGTTCTTC	12	NA	NA	TRBV5-1	TRBJ2-1
CASSRQGNQPQHF	TGTGCCAGCTCACGACAGGGGAATCAGCCCCAGCATTTT	13	NA	TRBD1	TRBV18	TRBJ1-5
CASTTGTSGRPSYNEQFF	TGTGCCAGCACCACCGGGACTAGCGGGAGGCCCTCCTACAATGAGCAGTTCTTC	18	NA	TRBD2	TRBV5-6	TRBJ2-1
CATRTGGLNNEQFF	TGTGCCACCAGGACGGGAGGACTCAACAATGAGCAGTTCTTC	14	once	TRBD2	TRBV15	TRBJ2-1
CASGGVGNTIYF	TGTGCCAGCGGGGGGGTTGGAAACACCATATATTTT	12	once	NA	TRBV9	TRBJ1-3
CASRTGPDSTEAFF	TGCGCCAGCAGGACTGGACCGGACAGCACTGAAGCTTTCTTT	14	NA	NA	TRBV5-1	TRBJ1-1
CASSPPRQGARETQYF	TGTGCCAGCAGCCCACCCCGACAGGGGGCTCGTGAGACCCAGTACTTC	16	once	TRBD1	TRBV5-4	TRBJ2-5
CASSSLDGATYEQYF	TGTGCCAGCAGCTCCTTAGATGGGGCAACCTACGAGCAGTACTTC	15	once	NA	TRBV28	TRBJ2-7
CASSLSGQASYEQYF	TGTGCCAGCAGCTTATCTGGACAGGCTTCCTACGAGCAGTACTTC	15	NA	TRBD1	TRBV7-3	TRBJ2-7
CASRYTGGSIYGYTF	TGTGCCAGCAGGTATACAGGGGGCTCTATCTATGGCTACACCTTC	15	NA	TRBD1	TRBV27	TRBJ1-2
CASSQDHRDGYTF	TGTGCCAGCAGCCAAGATCACAGGGATGGCTACACCTTC	13	once	NA	TRBV3-1/TRBV3-2	TRBJ1-2
CASSPPTGTGNGYTF	TGTGCCAGTTCCCCACCAACCGGGACAGGCAATGGCTACACCTTC	15	NA	TRBD1	TRBV19	TRBJ1-2
CASSFSGTRGEQFF	TGTGCCAGCTCATTCTCCGGGACTAGAGGGGAGCAGTTCTTC	14	NA	TRBD2	TRBV28	TRBJ2-1
CSVEVLAGDTQYF	TGCAGCGTTGAAGTGCTAGCGGGAGATACGCAGTATTTT	13	NA	TRBD2	TRBV29-1	TRBJ2-3
CASSSSSGRINTGELFF	TGTGCCAGCAGTTCGTCTAGCGGGAGAATTAACACCGGGGAGCTGTTTTTT	17	once	TRBD2	TRBV27	TRBJ2-2
CASSSPNTEAFF	TGTGCCAGCAGTAGCCCCAACACTGAAGCTTTCTTT	12	NA	NA	TRBV2	TRBJ1-1
CASATSGNEQFF	TGTGCCAGCGCGACTAGCGGGAATGAGCAGTTCTTC	12	NA	TRBD2	TRBV6-5	TRBJ2-1
CASSSRDRVGYEQYF	TGTGCCAGCAGCTCTCGGGACAGGGTCGGGTACGAGCAGTACTTC	15	once	TRBD1	TRBV5-6	TRBJ2-7
CASSRTLGNTIYF	TGCGCCAGCAGCAGGACACTTGGAAACACCATATATTTT	13	NA	NA	TRBV5-1	TRBJ1-3
CASSWTGDQPQHF	TGCGCCAGCAGCTGGACAGGGGATCAGCCCCAGCATTTT	13	NA	TRBD1	TRBV5-1	TRBJ1-5
CASSLDRYEQYF	TGTGCCAGCAGTCTGGACAGGTACGAGCAGTACTTC	12	NA	TRBD1	TRBV28	TRBJ2-7
CAWGREGINTIYF	TGTGCCTGGGGCCGTGAGGGAATAAACACCATATATTTT	13	NA	NA	TRBV30	TRBJ1-3
CASSMLRDRDEQYF	TGTGCCAGTAGTATGTTGCGGGATCGGGACGAGCAGTACTTC	14	NA	NA	TRBV19	TRBJ2-7
CASSGLAGVYEQYF	TGTGCCAGTAGTGGGCTAGCGGGAGTGTACGAGCAGTACTTC	14	NA	TRBD2	TRBV19	TRBJ2-7
CASSLWQGIMNTEAFF	TGTGCCAGCAGTTTGTGGCAGGGGATTATGAACACTGAAGCTTTCTTT	16	NA	NA	TRBV27	TRBJ1-1
CASSAGLAGVNEQFF	TGTGCCAGCAGCGCCGGACTAGCGGGAGTAAATGAGCAGTTCTTC	15	NA	TRBD2	TRBV9	TRBJ2-1
CASSSTSGRNEQFF	TGTGCCAGCAGCTCGACTAGCGGGAGGAATGAGCAGTTCTTC	14	NA	TRBD2	TRBV11-2	TRBJ2-1
CASRPGTRGSGNTIYF	TGCGCCAGCAGACCGGGGACCAGAGGCTCTGGAAACACCATATATTTT	16	once	NA	TRBV5-1	TRBJ1-3